A selection of T cell receptor beta chains follows, all from one sample in a study of cytomegalovirus exposure and HLA in healthy donors. The data were produced by immunoSEQ multiplex PCR, yet TCRdb's version contains in-frame clones alone and is incomplete. The sample carries 150,000 to 200,000 clones, around 77% recorded once. The sample consisted of PBMCs. All receptors come from a man aged 55-75 years in good health and CMV-seronegative. The CDR3 runs from the conserved cysteine through the conserved F or W. D genes are given only for firm matches. Size is omitted from some rows. Given values are once, few, many or a class for expanded clones.

D	size	V	J	CDR3	DNA
-	-	TRBV27	TRBJ2-1	CASSLQGAPYNEQFF	TGTGCCAGCAGTCTACAGGGCGCGCCCTACAATGAGCAGTTCTTC
-	-	TRBV19	TRBJ2-1	CASSIGSSYNEQFF	TGTGCCAGTAGTATCGGTAGCTCCTACAATGAGCAGTTCTTC
-	-	TRBV28	TRBJ1-6	CASRASVGSGSPLHF	TGTGCCAGCAGAGCCTCGGTGGGCAGCGGTTCACCCCTCCACTTT
-	-	TRBV6-5	TRBJ2-7	CASSTTGSEQYF	TGTGCCAGCAGTACAACAGGGAGCGAGCAGTACTTC
TRBD1	-	TRBV2	TRBJ1-4	CASGVGRQGGKLFF	TGTGCCAGCGGGGTAGGGAGACAGGGTGGAAAACTGTTTTTT
TRBD1	few	TRBV19	TRBJ1-1	CASSTTDRGTEAFF	TGTGCCAGTAGCACCACGGACAGGGGCACTGAAGCTTTCTTT
-	-	TRBV19	TRBJ2-6	CASSIYRVTGANVLTF	TGTGCCAGTAGTATCTACAGGGTAACTGGGGCCAACGTCCTGACTTTC
-	-	TRBV7-4	TRBJ1-4	CASSLVGVTGPNEKLFF	TGTGCCAGCAGCTTAGTTGGGGTGACAGGCCCTAATGAAAAACTGTTTTTT
TRBD1	-	TRBV9	TRBJ2-7	CASSPTGSYEQYF	TGTGCCAGCAGCCCGACAGGGAGCTACGAGCAGTACTTC
-	-	TRBV7-8	TRBJ1-2	CASSLEWSANYGYTF	TGTGCCAGCAGCTTAGAGTGGTCAGCTAACTATGGCTACACCTTC
TRBD1	-	TRBV14	TRBJ1-2	CASSQADRILYGYTF	TGTGCCAGCAGCCAAGCGGACAGGATTCTCTATGGCTACACCTTC
TRBD1	-	TRBV27	TRBJ2-5	CASSSSRQGTTTQYF	TGTGCCAGCAGTTCATCTCGACAGGGGACGACGACCCAGTACTTC
TRBD1	-	TRBV6-1	TRBJ1-3	CASSGQGISGNTIYF	TGTGCCAGCAGTGGACAGGGTATTTCTGGAAACACCATATATTTT
TRBD1	-	TRBV18	TRBJ1-2	CASSLSGTGGGYTF	TGTGCCAGCTCACTATCCGGGACAGGGGGTGGCTACACCTTC
-	few	TRBV6-1	TRBJ2-7	CASSESGRGGQYF	TGTGCCAGCAGTGAAAGTGGAAGGGGCGGGCAGTACTTC
-	-	TRBV21-1	TRBJ2-2	CASSASGTSGPHGAGELFF	TGTGCCAGCAGCGCATCCGGGACTAGCGGACCCCATGGGGCCGGGGAGCTGTTTTTT
-	-	TRBV19	TRBJ1-2	CASSYGVQYGYTF	TGCGCCAGTAGTTACGGGGTGCAGTATGGCTACACCTTC
-	-	TRBV5-1	TRBJ1-1	CASSRREADTEAFF	TGCGCCAGCAGCCGGAGGGAGGCAGACACTGAAGCTTTCTTT
TRBD2	once	TRBV19	TRBJ2-5	CASRTSGETQYF	TGTGCCAGTAGAACTAGCGGAGAGACCCAGTACTTC
TRBD1	-	TRBV4-2	TRBJ1-1	CASSPDRGTEAFF	TGTGCCAGCAGTCCGGACAGGGGCACTGAAGCTTTCTTT
-	-	TRBV7-7	TRBJ2-6	CASSIRAAWGLHQPGANVLTF	TGTGCTAGCAGCATTAGGGCGGCCTGGGGGCTTCATCAACCTGGGGCCAACGTCCTGACTTTC
TRBD1	-	TRBV4-3	TRBJ2-7	CASSQRQGIGYEQYF	TGCGCCAGCAGCCAGCGACAGGGAATAGGCTACGAGCAGTACTTC
-	-	TRBV5-1	TRBJ2-2	CASSLAPGRGNTGELFF	TGCGCCAGCAGCTTGGCCCCGGGCAGGGGGAACACCGGGGAGCTGTTTTTT
-	few	TRBV29-1	TRBJ2-3	CSVEVPRGVAPWGTDTQYF	TGCAGCGTTGAAGTCCCCCGGGGAGTGGCCCCTTGGGGAACAGATACGCAGTATTTT
-	-	TRBV7-2	TRBJ2-2	CASSLAAGFSTGELFF	TGTGCCAGCAGCTTAGCGGCAGGGTTCAGCACCGGGGAGCTGTTTTTT
TRBD2	once	TRBV15	TRBJ2-5	CATSRDPPASGGETQYF	TGTGCCACCAGCAGAGATCCTCCCGCTAGCGGGGGAGAGACCCAGTACTTC
-	-	TRBV11-2	TRBJ2-7	CASSLGHRAYEQYF	TGTGCCAGCAGCTTAGGGCACAGGGCGTACGAGCAGTACTTC
-	-	TRBV5-6	TRBJ1-4	CASSPTNLGTNEKLFF	TGTGCCAGCAGCCCCACCAACCTAGGAACTAATGAAAAACTGTTTTTT
TRBD2	-	TRBV28	TRBJ2-1	CASRSGNVNEQFF	TGTGCCAGCAGAAGCGGGAATGTCAATGAGCAGTTCTTC
-	-	TRBV5-1	TRBJ1-2	CASSFWQGNLYGYTF	TGCGCCAGCAGCTTTTGGCAGGGAAACCTCTATGGCTACACCTTC
TRBD1	-	TRBV6-4	TRBJ2-3	CASSSGQMPDTQYF	TGTGCCAGCAGTTCGGGACAGATGCCAGATACGCAGTATTTT
-	-	TRBV6-5	TRBJ1-1	CASTDIQGLNTEAFF	TGTGCCAGCACCGACATACAGGGACTAAACACTGAAGCTTTCTTT
TRBD2	-	TRBV7-9	TRBJ2-7	CASSLVGTILSYEQYF	TGTGCCAGCAGCTTAGTTGGGACTATCCTATCCTACGAGCAGTACTTC
TRBD1	few	TRBV5-1	TRBJ1-1	CASSQRGRGNTEAFF	TGCGCCAGCAGCCAGAGGGGCAGGGGGAATACTGAAGCTTTCTTT
TRBD1	once	TRBV10-2	TRBJ2-5	CASRTTGEWGQETQYF	TGCGCCAGCAGAACCACAGGGGAGTGGGGCCAAGAGACCCAGTACTTC
TRBD2	-	TRBV5-1	TRBJ2-1	CASSLVLAGGTYNEQFF	TGCGCCAGCAGCTTGGTCCTAGCGGGGGGTACATACAATGAGCAGTTCTTC
TRBD2	-	TRBV6-1	TRBJ2-3	CASSETSGGADTQYF	TGTGCCAGCAGTGAAACTAGCGGGGGGGCAGATACGCAGTATTTT
-	-	TRBV5-1	TRBJ2-3	CASSLITDTQYF	TGCGCCAGCAGCCTTATCACAGATACGCAGTATTTT
-	-	TRBV4-3	TRBJ2-2	CASSQVRGGELFF	TGCGCCAGCAGCCAAGTCAGGGGTGGGGAGCTGTTTTTT
-	-	TRBV21-1	TRBJ2-5	CASSLWDIQETQYF	TGTGCCAGCAGCCTTTGGGACATCCAAGAGACCCAGTACTTC
-	-	TRBV7-9	TRBJ1-3	CASSIDGGSSGNTIYF	TGTGCCAGCAGTATAGATGGGGGCTCCTCTGGAAACACCATATATTTT
-	-	TRBV11-2	TRBJ2-7	CASSSTSREQYF	TGTGCCAGCAGCTCTACGTCGCGGGAGCAGTACTTC